Detailed here is one TCR beta chain. The antigen remains undetermined. The entry originates in a study of siplizumab effects on memory and regulatory T cells. Study-level findings and limits: The alloreactive clones that mapped to unstimulated subsets made up only a minor fraction. Memory T cells appeared less diverse than naive cells, which seemed to contribute substantially to alloresponse.

Using immunoSEQ multiplex PCR, the repertoire was profiled, and TCRdb retains in-frame clones only, with some absent. Counted here are about 100,000 clones, about nine tenths occurring once; the ten biggest clones make up approximately 12%. The CDR3 loop spans 15 amino acids. The germline V gene has CDR1 LNHDA and CDR2 SQIVND (reference sequence). Trimming took 10 bases from V and 1 from J, leaving 17 bases between them. V usage is TRBV19 and J usage is TRBJ2-1, with a possible D match to TRBD2 (6 bases). The receptor's source is a human donor in good health. Material for sequencing was non-Treg CD4+ T cells sorted from blood. DNA for the CDR3: TGTGCCACCGCACCACTGGGGGGATCCTACAATGAGCAGTTCTTC. This gives the protein CATAPLGGSYNEQFF.